The 17 T cell receptor beta chains below were found in one sample sequenced in a study of T cells after yellow fever vaccination. TCRdb itself ran the 5' RACE reads through MiXCR, one entry per CDR3 protein. The sample shows approximately 610,000 distinct CDR3 sequences, roughly a sixth of them seen only once. Sample: PBMCs, taken 5 days after the first yellow fever vaccination. These receptor sequences come from a man between 18 and 35 years old who received the YFV17D yellow fever vaccine.

The count of this clonotype is one. One end of the junction varies from germline; a read error may be responsible. The chain uses TRBV7-9 and TRBJ1-2, with D tentatively TRBD1 (6 bases). Germline assignment: CDR1 SEHNR and CDR2 FQNEAQ (reference sequence). The CDR3 has 12 amino acids. The CDR3 is CDSSPAGDGYTF. CDR3 DNA: TGTGACAGCAGCCCCGCAGGGGATGGCTACACCTTC.

CDR3 bases: TGTGCCAGCAGCGTAGGGGGGACTAATAATTCACCCCTCCACTTT. This translates into CASSVGGTNNSPLHF. The rearrangement joins TRBV9 to TRBJ1-6; a possible D gene is TRBD1 (5 bases). The CDR3 extends over 15 amino acids. CDR1 is SGDLS, CDR2 YYNGEE, per germline. Trimming left V 0 bases short and J 5 bases short, with 9 bases between.

The chain carries TRBV25-1 and TRBJ1-5; perhaps TRBD1 as D (5 bases). Germline CDR1 and CDR2: MGHDK and SYGVNS. This CDR3 contains 15 residues. V shed 4 bases and J shed 0 bases, with 10 bases lying between them. The CDR3 region has the DNA TGTGCCAGCAGTGGAGGGACGGTTAGCAATCAGCCCCAGCATTTT. Protein sequence: CASSGGTVSNQPQHF.

The chain has TRBV29-1 and TRBJ1-5; 7 bases fit TRBD1. The J segment lost 11 bases and the V segment lost 6 bases, leaving 16 bases of the junction unmatched. Per the germline V gene, CDR1 is SQVTM and CDR2 is ANQGSEA. This CDR3 has 14 residues. The CDR3 DNA reads TGCAGCGTATTTGACAGGGACCCCTCGGGGGCCCAGCATTTT. Translation gives CSVFDRDPSGAQHF. The full variable domain, rest sourced from reference TRBV29-1 and TRBJ1-5, is SAVISQKPSRDICQRGTSLTIQCQVDSQVTMMFWYRQQPGQSLTLIATANQGSEATYESGFVIDKFPISRPNLTFSTLTVSNMSPEDSSIYLCSVFDRDPSGAQHFGDGTRLSIL.

This clonotype has just a few counts. The chain links TRBV5-1 to TRBJ1-4, with D perhaps matching TRBD1 (6 bases). From germline, CDR1 is SGHRS and CDR2 YFSETQ. This CDR3 spans 16 amino acids. Trimming left V 2 bases short and J 4 bases short, with 15 bases between. This CDR3 reads CASSFGGGTHNEKLFF. The CDR3 region has the DNA TGCGCCAGCAGCTTCGGAGGGGGGACCCATAATGAAAAACTGTTTTTT. Full variable domain (missing parts from reference TRBV5-1 and TRBJ1-4): KAGVTQTPRYLIKTRGQQVTLSCSPISGHRSVSWYQQTPGQGLQFLFEYFSETQRNKGNFPGRFSGRQFSNSRSEMNVSTLELGDSALYLCASSFGGGTHNEKLFFGSGTQLSVL.

This clonotype was seen only a few times. This chain uses TRBV7-3 with TRBJ2-1, with TRBD2 matching 8 bases. J gave up 0 bases and V 5 bases, and 12 bases lay outside the gene matches. CDR1 is SGHTA and CDR2 is FQGTGA in the germline V gene. The CDR3 covers 18 residues. CDR3 sequence: CASSPKRTSRSSYNEQFF. The CDR3 coding sequence is TGTGCCAGCAGCCCGAAAAGGACTAGCAGGAGCTCCTACAATGAGCAGTTCTTC.

The chain recombines TRBV20-1 with TRBJ1-4, with a possible D match to TRBD1 (6 bases). V dropped 1 base and J dropped 5 bases, with 8 bases sitting between them. This CDR3 is built from 13 residues. Germline V gene sequence: CDR1 DFQATT, CDR2 SNEGSKA (reference sequence). CDR3 amino acids: CSARVGGNEKLFF. Written as DNA, the CDR3 is TGCAGTGCTAGAGTGGGGGGCAATGAAAAACTGTTTTTT.

At least ten counts were recorded for this clonotype. V usage is TRBV5-1 and J usage is TRBJ1-1; perhaps TRBD1 as D (5 bases). The ends were cut back, 4 bases at V and 5 bases at J, with 9 bases in the middle. From germline, CDR1 is SGHRS and CDR2 YFSETQ. The CDR3 has 12 amino acids. CDR3 coding DNA: TGCGCCAGCAGCGGAGGGGAGACTGAAGCTTTCTTT. It is translated as CASSGGETEAFF.

The sample holds many counts of this clonotype. In DNA, the CDR3 is TGTGCCACTAGCGGGGGAGGTGTGAATGAGCAGTTCTTC. Protein product: CATSGGGVNEQFF. The chain combines TRBV10-3 with TRBJ2-1, with TRBD2 identical over 10 bases. The CDR3 sequence is 13 residues long. Germline CDR1 ENHRY, CDR2 SYGVKD. V shed 10 bases, J shed 7 bases, and the junction held 7 bases outside the gene matches.

This clonotype is a singleton in its sample. The CDR3 loop reads CASSSPGWGGGTEAFF. For the CDR3, the DNA is TGTGCCAGCAGCTCCCCCGGATGGGGCGGTGGCACTGAAGCTTTCTTT. The rearrangement uses TRBV11-2 and TRBJ1-1; D possibly corresponds to TRBD1 (5 bases). The CDR3 has 16 amino acids. V was cut by 4 bases and J by 4 bases, with 19 bases left in between. The germline CDR1 and CDR2 sequences are SGHAT and FQNNGV.

For the CDR3, the DNA is TGTGCCAGCATAGTGGTTGGTCCGACTGAAGCTTTCTTT. Its translation is CASIVVGPTEAFF. The V and J genes are TRBV6-6 and TRBJ1-1; D unresolved. Trimming took 7 bases from V and 5 from J, leaving 14 bases between them. There are 13 residues in the CDR3. Germline CDR1 and CDR2: MNHNY and SVGAGI (reference sequence).

The chain employs TRBV29-1 and TRBJ2-1; 15 bases fit TRBD2. Germline V gene data show CDR1 as SQVTM and CDR2 as ANQGSEA. There are 17 residues in the CDR3. The CDR3 DNA reads as TGCAGTGTTTCCGGGACTAGCGGGGGGCATACCTACAATGAGCAGTTCTTC. Translating it yields CSVSGTSGGHTYNEQFF.

In DNA form, the CDR3 reads TGTGCCAGCAGCTTAATAAGCGGGGGGGCCTACAATGAGCAGTTCTTC. Translation gives CASSLISGGAYNEQFF. The chain is built from TRBV7-9 and TRBJ2-1; 10 bases are shared with TRBD2. This CDR3 region has 16 residues. Germline loops: CDR1 SEHNR, CDR2 FQNEAQ (reference sequence). V lost 2 bases, J lost 2 bases, and 3 bases stayed unmatched. The whole variable domain, filled in from reference TRBV7-9 and TRBJ2-1, reads DTGVSQNPRHKITKRGQNVTFRCDPISEHNRLYWYRQTLGQGPEFLTYFQNEAQLEKSRLLSDRFSAERPKGSFSTLEIQRTEQGDSAMYLCASSLISGGAYNEQFFGPGTRLTVL.

This clonotype has a handful of counts. The V and J genes are TRBV20-1 and TRBJ1-2, with TRBD1 matching 9 bases. The CDR3 contains 16 residues. V lost 1 base and J lost 4; bases outside the gene matches: 10. Germline CDR1 DFQATT, CDR2 SNEGSKA (reference sequence). DNA of the CDR3: TGCAGTGCTAGAGCACTTTGGACAGGGGTGACCTATGGCTACACCTTC. Its translation is CSARALWTGVTYGYTF.

V gene TRBV29-1 combines with J gene TRBJ1-5; no clear D. The CDR3 loop spans 13 amino acids. Trimming pared 3 bases from V and 7 bases from J, leaving 13 bases between. Germline loops: CDR1 SQVTM, CDR2 ANQGSEA. CDR3 DNA sequence: TGCAGCGTTGATAGGGATAACGGGCAGCCCCAGCATTTT. Translated, it gives CSVDRDNGQPQHF. Using reference TRBV29-1 and TRBJ1-5 for the parts outside the CDR3, the full variable domain is SAVISQKPSRDICQRGTSLTIQCQVDSQVTMMFWYRQQPGQSLTLIATANQGSEATYESGFVIDKFPISRPNLTFSTLTVSNMSPEDSSIYLCSVDRDNGQPQHFGDGTRLSIL.

Turning to this clonotype: Relative to the germline gene, one junction end is altered; a read error may explain this. The V and J genes are TRBV5-4 and TRBJ1-1, with D possibly matching TRBD1 (6 bases). There are 13 residues in the CDR3. Germline CDR1 SGHNT, CDR2 YYREEE (reference sequence). The CDR3 is CAGSLDSHTEAFF. CDR3 coding DNA: TGTGCCGGCAGCTTGGACAGTCACACTGAAGCTTTCTTT. The full variable domain, in which reference TRBV5-4 and TRBJ1-1 provide the parts outside the CDR3, is ETGVTQSPTHLIKTRGQQVTLRCSSQSGHNTVSWYQQALGQGPQFIFQYYREEENGRGNFPPRFSGLQFPNYSSELNVNALELDDSALYLCAGSLDSHTEAFFGQGTRLTVV.

The sample holds one count of this clonotype. This chain joins TRBV6-2 or TRBV6-3 and TRBJ2-7; 7 bases fit TRBD1. The CDR3 is 12 residues long. Trimming took 6 bases from V and 4 from J; bases not matched to a gene: 3. In germline, CDR1 is MNHEY, CDR2 SVGEGT. CDR3 bases: TGTGCCAGCAGGGACAGGTTATACGAGCAGTACGTC. Encoded protein: CASRDRLYEQYV.